What follows are 23 T cell receptor beta chains derived from one specimen sequenced in a study of cytomegalovirus exposure and HLA in healthy donors. The PCR contained 60 Vbeta and 13 Jbeta primers. TCRdb's table, derived via immunoSEQ multiplex PCR, lists solely in-frame clones and lacks some. In the table there are more than 90,000 clones, about 75% of which are singletons. The sample consisted of PBMCs. The receptor source for this set is a middle-aged man in good health and CMV-seropositive.

The chain recombines TRBV5-8 with TRBJ1-2; TRBD1 agrees at 8 bases. V lost 5 bases to trimming and J lost 8 bases; unmatched junction nucleotides: 17. The length of the CDR3 is 16 residues. CDR1 is SGHTS and CDR2 is YDEGEE in the germline V gene. DNA for the CDR3: TGTGCCAGCAGGCCTCAATCGGGCCAGGGGGCGCGAGGCTACACCTTC. Translated: CASRPQSGQGARGYTF.

This clone has a handful of counts. This rearrangement joins TRBV5-1 to TRBJ2-1; 14 bases are a match to TRBD2. Germline V lookup: CDR1 SGHRS, CDR2 YFSETQ. The V segment lost 3 bases and the J segment 14 bases; nucleotides outside the gene matches: 13. CDR3 size: 16 residues. In DNA, the CDR3 is TGCGCCAGCAGCTCGAGGCCGGGACTAGCGGGAGAAGAGAAGTTCTTC. Protein: CASSSRPGLAGEEKFF.

This clone was counted a single time. This rearrangement joins TRBV19 to TRBJ1-1; 9 bases fit TRBD1. The CDR3 sequence is 16 residues long. J lost 1 base, V lost 1 base, and 4 bases had no gene match. Germline-derived CDR1 and CDR2 are LNHDA and SQIVND (reference sequence). Written as DNA, the CDR3 is TGTGCCAGTAGTATAGGGGGGACAGGGACGAACACTGAAGCTTTCTTT. This translates into CASSIGGTGTNTEAFF.

This rearrangement joins TRBV7-9 to TRBJ2-3, with 7 bases aligning to TRBD1. Germline assignment: CDR1 SEHNR and CDR2 FQNEAQ (reference sequence). V was clipped by 2 bases and J by 2 bases; unmatched bases: 7. This CDR3 is 16 amino acids long. The CDR3 DNA reads as TGTGCCAGCAGCTTACCCCGAGGGACAGTCACAGATACGCAGTATTTT. Residues: CASSLPRGTVTDTQYF.

This clone has more than one count but fewer than ten. The V and J genes are TRBV20-1 and TRBJ2-1, with no clear D. Trimming left V 6 bases short and J 7 bases short, with 7 bases between. From germline, CDR1 is DFQATT and CDR2 SNEGSKA (reference sequence). The CDR3 covers 10 residues. The CDR3 is CSATQNEQFF. CDR3 DNA: TGCAGTGCCACCCAGAATGAGCAGTTCTTC.

The rearrangement joins TRBV2 to TRBJ1-2; D call uncertain. In germline, CDR1 is SNHLY, CDR2 FYNNEI. CDR3 length: 12 amino acids. The V end was cut by 3 bases, the J end by 3 bases, with 5 bases between. The DNA for the CDR3 is TGTGCCAGCAGTGACCAGTACTATGGCTACACCTTC. Protein product: CASSDQYYGYTF.

For this clone: One junction end does not reproduce the germline sequence, and a read error may be involved. Additional DNA sequences in this sample encode the identical CDR3. The chain recombines TRBV4-1 with TRBJ2-3, with TRBD1 identical over 8 bases. Germline V gives CDR1 MGHRA, CDR2 YSYEKL. This CDR3 contains 15 residues. CDR3 coding DNA: TGCGCCAGTAGCCAAGGACAGGGTATCCGAGATACGCAGTATTTT. This codes for CASSQGQGIRDTQYF.

The chain links TRBV5-4 to TRBJ2-7; 10 bases map to TRBD2. CDR1 and CDR2 (germline): SGHNT, YYREEE (reference sequence). With 4 bases clipped from V and 4 bases from J, the junction kept 11 bases outside the gene matches. This CDR3 is built from 16 residues. The CDR3 nucleotides are TGTGCCAGCAGCCGCAGGCTAGCGGGAGTTCTATACGAGCAGTACTTC. It is translated as CASSRRLAGVLYEQYF.

The V gene is TRBV6-5, the J gene TRBJ1-6; D not resolved. V shed 6 bases and J shed 1 base, with 7 bases lying between them. Germline CDR1 reads MNHEY; CDR2 reads SVGAGI. The CDR3 is 14 amino acids. The CDR3 is CASRQLSYNSPLHF. Written as DNA, the CDR3 is TGTGCCAGCAGGCAACTTTCCTATAATTCACCCCTCCACTTT.

The chain recombines TRBV5-4 with TRBJ1-4; maybe TRBD1 (5 bases). CDR1 and CDR2 from the germline V gene are SGHNT and YYREEE (reference sequence). V lost 4 bases and J 7 bases, leaving 11 bases between the germline ends. The CDR3 length is 13 residues. This chain's CDR3 is CASSPQGGEKLFF. The CDR3 nucleotides are TGTGCCAGCAGCCCCCAGGGCGGTGAAAAACTGTTTTTT.

The chain has TRBV27 and TRBJ2-3, with D possibly being TRBD1 (6 bases). Germline V gene lookup returns CDR1 MNHEY and CDR2 SMNVEV (reference sequence). The CDR3 extends over 15 amino acids. Trimming took 7 bases from V and 1 from J, leaving 15 bases between them. Written as DNA, the CDR3 is TGTGCCAGCAACCCGAGGGGGAAGGGCACAGATACGCAGTATTTT. This gives the protein CASNPRGKGTDTQYF.

This chain links TRBV28 with TRBJ2-1, with TRBD1 identical over 9 bases. Germline CDR1 and CDR2: MDHEN and SYDVKM. The CDR3 has 15 residues. The junction had 3 bases not matched to a gene; V was cut back by 6 bases and J by 0 bases. The CDR3 DNA sequence: TGTGCCAGCAGAGGGGGACAGGGCTCCTACAATGAGCAGTTCTTC. It codes for CASRGGQGSYNEQFF.

V is TRBV27 and J is TRBJ2-1; 9 nucleotides align to TRBD1. The CDR3 extends over 18 amino acids. With V trimmed by 1 base and J by 4 bases, 11 bases remained unmatched. In germline, CDR1 is MNHEY, CDR2 SMNVEV (reference sequence). In DNA form, the CDR3 reads TGTGCCAGCAGTTTATTACAGGGGGCCCTGATCCCTTACAATGAGCAGTTCTTC. It yields the protein CASSLLQGALIPYNEQFF.

For the CDR3, the DNA is TGCAGCGCTTCAGGGAGCAATCAGCCCCAGCATTTT. Amino acids: CSASGSNQPQHF. The chain carries TRBV29-1 and TRBJ1-5; possible D gene TRBD1, 5 bases. Germline loops: CDR1 SQVTM, CDR2 ANQGSEA. This CDR3 contains 12 residues. Trimming left V 7 bases short and J 1 base short, with 8 bases between.

This clone was detected a few times. V is TRBV15 and J is TRBJ2-3, with TRBD2 identical over 8 bases. The CDR3 has 15 residues. Trimming took 0 bases from V and 2 from J; bases not matched to a gene: 1. The germline V gene encodes CDR1 LNHNV and CDR2 YYDKDF (reference sequence). The CDR3 loop is CATSREAGATDTQYF. The CDR3 nucleotides read TGTGCCACCAGCAGAGAAGCGGGGGCCACAGATACGCAGTATTTT.

The count of this clone is one. The CDR3 spells CASSVSGGFSYEQYF. The CDR3 nucleotides are TGTGCCAGCAGCGTATCGGGCGGGTTCTCCTACGAGCAGTACTTC. V usage is TRBV9 and J usage is TRBJ2-7, with D tentatively TRBD2 (5 bases). Trimming took off 1 base at V and 0 bases at J, with 11 bases between the two ends. The CDR3 spans 15 residues. Per the germline V gene, CDR1 is SGDLS and CDR2 is YYNGEE.

The rearrangement uses TRBV7-9 and TRBJ1-2; D remains unclear. CDR3 length: 14 amino acids. Trimming shortened V by 5 bases and J by 0 bases, and 10 bases separated the two germline ends. Per the germline V gene, CDR1 is SEHNR and CDR2 is FQNEAQ (reference sequence). CDR3: CASSMEGANYGYTF. The CDR3 DNA follows: TGTGCCAGCAGCATGGAGGGTGCTAACTATGGCTACACCTTC.

This clone was observed a handful of times. The chain employs TRBV18 and TRBJ2-1; 8 bases fit TRBD2. CDR3 length: 13 amino acids. After removal of 4 bases from V and 5 bases from J, the junction contained 1 base not matched to a gene. Germline V gives CDR1 KGHSH, CDR2 LQKENI. The CDR3 DNA reads TGTGCCAGCTCACGGACTAGCAACAATGAGCAGTTCTTC. It is translated as CASSRTSNNEQFF.

The chain couples TRBV28 to TRBJ2-1, with 9 positions matching TRBD2. The CDR3 covers 15 residues. J lost 6 bases, V lost 10 bases, and 13 bases had no gene match. CDR1 MDHEN and CDR2 SYDVKM come from the germline V gene. The CDR3 region has the DNA TGTGCCACCTACCTCTTGGCGGGAGGGCTCAATGAGCAGTTCTTC. Its protein product is CATYLLAGGLNEQFF.

The J gene is TRBJ1-2, the V gene TRBV2; no clear D. Per germline, CDR1 SNHLY and CDR2 FYNNEI. The CDR3 totals 14 residues. Trimming took off 3 bases at V and 8 bases at J, with 16 bases between the two ends. Here the CDR3 reads CASSDSAGMGGYTF. In nucleotides, the CDR3 is TGTGCCAGCAGTGATTCTGCGGGCATGGGGGGCTACACCTTC.

The V and J genes are TRBV28 and TRBJ2-5; TRBD1 matches at 10 bases. The CDR3 covers 19 residues. V was pared by 3 bases and J by 1 base, with 14 bases of the junction left unmatched. Germline CDR1 MDHEN, CDR2 SYDVKM. The CDR3 loop is CASSFLTTIDRGPQETQYF. As DNA, the CDR3 is TGTGCCAGCAGTTTCCTTACCACCATAGACAGGGGGCCCCAAGAGACCCAGTACTTC.

The CDR3 coding sequence is TGTGCCAGCAGCCCTCGACAGGGTAACAACGAGCAGTACTTC. Translating gives CASSPRQGNNEQYF. The chain employs TRBV11-2 and TRBJ2-7; 7 positions agree with TRBD1. Germline CDR1 and CDR2: SGHAT and FQNNGV. V gave up 5 bases and J gave up 5 bases; unmatched junction bases: 9. This CDR3 has 14 amino acids.

The chain carries TRBV29-1 and TRBJ1-1; D remains ambiguous. There are 14 residues in the CDR3. Trimming left V 1 base short and J 3 bases short, with 12 bases between. Germline CDR1 and CDR2: SQVTM and ANQGSEA. The CDR3 region is CSVEVLGGDTEAFF. In DNA form, the CDR3 reads TGCAGCGTTGAAGTATTGGGAGGAGACACTGAAGCTTTCTTT.